The text below deals with one T cell receptor beta chain. What it recognizes is unknown. The V gene end was trimmed by 3 bases and the J gene end by 2 bases; junction bases not matched to a gene: 4. The CDR3 covers 16 residues. Germline assignment: CDR1 LGHNA and CDR2 YSLEER. Sequencing of the DNA from cultured CD4+ T cells was carried out with the Oncomine TCR Beta short-read assay. Via MiXCR, TCRdb re-called the PCR reads, giving one row per CDR3 protein. Among 7,500 to 8,500 distinct CDR3 sequences, roughly 57% were seen once, and the ten largest hold approximately 34%. The sample is drawn from a study of vaccination and CD4 T cells after COVID-19. Study information: According to the study, participants were given two doses of BNT162b2 or mRNA-1273 vaccine.

Indicated treatment: roughly 11-day PBMC culture with coronavirus spike peptide pools or control peptides (ViraFEST assay). J is TRBJ2-3 and V is TRBV4-3, with TRBD1 identical over 11 bases. The sample consisted of CD4+ T cells from blood, cultured in vitro. The sequence came from a human donor who had recovered from COVID-19. CDR3: CASSQDRGRDTDTQYF. In DNA, the CDR3 is TGCGCCAGCAGCCAGGACAGGGGGCGTGACACAGATACGCAGTATTTT.